A selection of T cell receptor beta chains follows, all from one sample in a study of cytomegalovirus exposure and HLA in healthy donors. Profiling relied on immunoSEQ multiplex PCR, and the TCRdb table lists in-frame clones only, not all of them. The sample yields around 210,000 clones, about three quarters seen once. The sequencing input was PBMCs. The origin of the receptors is a boy younger than 18 in good health and CMV-seronegative. Each CDR3 is given with its conserved first and last residue. The D gene is left open where the match is weak. A clone size is listed for some rows: how often the clone was seen (once, few, many), or a class if it is expanded.

>few|TRBJ2-1|16|TRBD2|TRBV11-3
TGTGCCAGCAGCCTTCGACTAGCGGGGGGATGGAATGAGCAGTTCTTC
CASSLRLAGGWNEQFF
>once|TRBJ2-3|17|TRBD1|TRBV19
TGTGCCAGTAGTAGGGGGCTGGACAGGGGGGGGTCAGATACGCAGTATTTT
CASSRGLDRGGSDTQYF
>-|TRBJ2-3|16|TRBD1|TRBV5-1
TGCGCCAGCAGCTTACGGGGGACAGGCAGTCCAGATACGCAGTATTTT
CASSLRGTGSPDTQYF
>once|TRBJ2-7|16|TRBD2|TRBV11-2
TGTGCCAGCAGCCTACTTCTGCGCGGGAGCGCCTACGAGCAGTACTTC
CASSLLLRGSAYEQYF
>-|TRBJ2-5|16|TRBD2|TRBV7-3
TGTGCCAGCAGCTTAGGACTAGCGGCCTCCCAAGAGACCCAGTACTTC
CASSLGLAASQETQYF
>once|TRBJ2-5|14|TRBD2|TRBV5-1
TGCGCCAGCAGCCAGCGGGGGGGCGGAGAGACCCAGTACTTC
CASSQRGGGETQYF
>-|TRBJ2-7|15|TRBD1|TRBV5-4
TGTGCCAGCAGCTTGGTCACAGGGGGCTTCTACGAGCAGTACTTC
CASSLVTGGFYEQYF
>-|TRBJ2-6|18|-|TRBV27
TGTGCCAGCAGTCCCACTTGGGCGGGATCCTCTGGGGCCAACGTCCTGACTTTC
CASSPTWAGSSGANVLTF
>-|TRBJ2-1|18|-|TRBV10-1
TGCGCCAGCAGTGGACCCCCAATGGGCGTCCCCTCCTACAATGAGCAGTTCTTC
CASSGPPMGVPSYNEQFF
>-|TRBJ1-2|14|-|TRBV7-7
TGTGCTAGCAGCTTAGTTAGGACAGTGAAAGGCTACACCTTC
CASSLVRTVKGYTF
>-|TRBJ2-7|14|-|TRBV10-3
TGTGCCATCAGTGGTCAGGGGCTTTTGCGCGAGCAGTACTTC
CAISGQGLLREQYF
>-|TRBJ1-1|15|-|TRBV6-4
TGTGCCAGCAGTGATAGGGGGGGCGCGGACACTGAAGCTTTCTTT
CASSDRGGADTEAFF
>once|TRBJ1-1|20|-|TRBV27
TGTGCCAGCAGTTTATCGGTGCTGGTAGGGGTCGACCCATTGAACACTGAAGCTTTCTTT
CASSLSVLVGVDPLNTEAFF
>-|TRBJ2-5|15|-|TRBV2
TGTGCCAGCAGTGAAGGGACTCATTGGTCAGAGACCCAGTACTTC
CASSEGTHWSETQYF
>-|TRBJ2-3|14|-|TRBV29-1
TGCAGCGCGAGTGCTCGACAAGGCACAGATACGCAGTATTTT
CSASARQGTDTQYF
>-|TRBJ2-7|15|-|TRBV11-2
TGTGCCAGCAGTTGGAGCGCAACCACCTCCTACGAGCAGTACTTC
CASSWSATTSYEQYF
>-|TRBJ2-1|16|-|TRBV18
TGTGCCAGCTCACCACCTCTAGTCAGCTCCTACAATGAGCAGTTCTTC
CASSPPLVSSYNEQFF
>-|TRBJ2-5|16|TRBD2|TRBV30
TGTGCCTGGAGCCCGGGACTAGCGGGGGCCCAAGAGACCCAGTACTTC
CAWSPGLAGAQETQYF
>few|TRBJ1-2|14|TRBD1|TRBV15
TGTGCCACCAGCAAGGGACAGTCTAACTATGGCTACACCTTC
CATSKGQSNYGYTF
>-|TRBJ2-1|16|TRBD2|TRBV9
TGTGCCAGCAGCGTAGCCGGGACTAGCGGGAGAGGTGAGCAGTTCTTC
CASSVAGTSGRGEQFF
>-|TRBJ1-3|15|TRBD1|TRBV10-3
TGTGCCATACACAACATGGACAGGGCCGGAAACACCATATATTTT
CAIHNMDRAGNTIYF
>-|TRBJ2-1|16|-|TRBV5-4
TGTGCCAGCAGCTTGAAGCAATTGGCGGCCAACAATGAGCAGTTCTTC
CASSLKQLAANNEQFF
>-|TRBJ1-1|14|-|TRBV30
TGTGCCTGGAGCGCCGGACAGCTGAACACTGAAGCTTTCTTT
CAWSAGQLNTEAFF
>few|TRBJ1-6|15|-|TRBV10-3
TGTGCCATCAGTGAGAATGCAGGGGAGTATTCACCCCTCCACTTT
CAISENAGEYSPLHF
>-|TRBJ2-1|14|TRBD2|TRBV9
TGTGCCAGCAGCGTAGCTAGCGGGAGCAATGAGCAGTTCTTC
CASSVASGSNEQFF
>-|TRBJ1-1|14|-|TRBV27
TGTGCCAGCAGTTTATCGCCAGGGTTTGGTGAAGCTTTCTTT
CASSLSPGFGEAFF
>-|TRBJ2-7|16|-|TRBV7-9
TGTGCCAGCAGCTTAGGATTCACCGGTCGCTCCTACGAGCAGTACTTC
CASSLGFTGRSYEQYF
>-|TRBJ1-1|14|-|TRBV10-3
TGTGCCGCGGTCGACAGGACAGAGGGCACTGAAGCTTTCTTT
CAAVDRTEGTEAFF
>-|TRBJ2-2|13|-|TRBV5-6
TGTGCCAGCCGGACTTTCCCGGTTTTGGAGCTGTTTTTT
CASRTFPVLELFF
>-|TRBJ2-2|14|-|TRBV5-4
TGTGCCAGCAGCTCACCGGGAAGGGCCGGGGAGCTGTTTTTT
CASSSPGRAGELFF
>-|TRBJ1-1|14|-|TRBV7-6
TGTGCCAGCAGCGAATTAACAGGGACCACTGAAGCTTTCTTT
CASSELTGTTEAFF
>-|TRBJ1-5|13|-|TRBV19
TGTGCCAGTTCCGTTGACAGAAATCAGCCCCAGCATTTT
CASSVDRNQPQHF
>-|TRBJ2-1|16|TRBD2|TRBV11-3
TGTGCCAGCAGCTTAGACCTGGGACTAGGAGGGAATGAGCAGTTCTTC
CASSLDLGLGGNEQFF
>-|TRBJ2-5|15|-|TRBV4-2
TGTGCCAGCAGCCAAATAGCCGTGGCCGGGGAGACCCAGTACTTC
CASSQIAVAGETQYF
>-|TRBJ2-5|14|-|TRBV2
TGTGCCAGCAGTGATATCAGGGGCCAAGAGACCCAGTACTTC
CASSDIRGQETQYF
>once|TRBJ1-6|16|-|TRBV30
TGTGCCTGGAGTCGACCGGGATTCATGCTTAATTCACCCCTCCACTTT
CAWSRPGFMLNSPLHF
>-|TRBJ1-5|14|-|TRBV6-5
TGTGCCAGCAGCCAGGGGCCGCCCAATCAGCCCCAGCATTTT
CASSQGPPNQPQHF
>-|TRBJ2-3|15|-|TRBV5-8
TGTGCCAGCAGCCCCCGCGGGTTCGGCACAGATACGCAGTATTTT
CASSPRGFGTDTQYF
>few|TRBJ1-5|17|TRBD1|TRBV2
TGTGCCAGCAGCCGTATGACAGGGGATGACAGGAATCAGCCCCAGCATTTT
CASSRMTGDDRNQPQHF
>-|TRBJ1-1|13|-|TRBV6-1
TGTGCCAGCAGTCGGACTTTGAACACTGAAGCTTTCTTT
CASSRTLNTEAFF
>-|TRBJ1-3|15|-|TRBV6-5
TGTGCCAGCAGCCGGGGGGCGCTCTCTGGAAACACCATATATTTT
CASSRGALSGNTIYF
>-|TRBJ1-2|16|TRBD1|TRBV7-9
TGTGCCAGCAGCTCCGAACAGGGGGAGAGCAACTATGGCTACACCTTC
CASSSEQGESNYGYTF
>-|TRBJ1-2|14|-|TRBV5-6
TGTGCCAGCAGCTTGCCGGGGAGAGACTATGGCTACACCTTC
CASSLPGRDYGYTF
>-|TRBJ1-2|15|-|TRBV9
TGTGCCAGCAGCGTAGGGGTTGGGCTTTCCTATGGCTACACCTTC
CASSVGVGLSYGYTF